This TCR beta chain was sequenced in a study of T cell responses to AZD1222 COVID-19 vaccine. The ends were cut back, 5 bases at V and 3 bases at J, with 17 bases in the middle. Germline-derived CDR1 and CDR2 are KGHSH and LQKENI. The CDR3 has 15 amino acids. The assay was immunoSEQ multiplex PCR, and TCRdb's table has in-frame clones only and misses some. The data hold some 180,000 clones, with about 86% observed a single time. About this clone: The antigen is unknown.

Findings and limits, study-wide: Donors skewed white British and female; clonal diversity was possibly underestimated. Of spike-specific TCRs, nearly half reportedly target regions left unmutated in variants. When two AZD1222 doses had been given, Spike-specific TCR breadth and depth rose. There were repertoire samples only from the period after the peak T cell response.

This clonotype originated in an adult in good health. Sequencing was performed on peripheral blood, taken on day 0 of AZD1222 vaccination. The genes are TRBV18 and TRBJ2-7; D perhaps matches TRBD1 (5 bases). CDR3 residues: CASSILQGVGYEQYF. Here the CDR3 DNA reads TGTGCCAGCTCAATACTTCAAGGGGTTGGCTACGAGCAGTACTTC.